A selection of T cell receptor beta chains follows, all from one sample in a study of blood T cells in healthy people across ages. TCRdb redid the calling of the 5' RACE reads with MiXCR, one entry per CDR3 protein. The sample has about 580,000 distinct CDR3 sequences; around half are singletons. The source material was blood. Source of these receptors: a man older than 75 in good health. CDR3s include the opening cysteine and the closing phenylalanine or tryptophan. A D gene is named only where the DNA matches it firmly. A clone size is listed for some rows: how often the clone was seen (once, few, many), or a class if it is expanded.

d_gene: NA
j_gene: TRBJ1-5
v_gene: TRBV6-6
abundance: many
CDR3aa: CASSYSAGGYGNQPQHF
CDR3nt: TGTGCCAGCAGTTACTCGGCGGGGGGTTACGGCAATCAGCCCCAGCATTTT

d_gene: NA
j_gene: TRBJ2-7
v_gene: TRBV29-1
abundance: NA
CDR3aa: CSVAPLATDLGEQYF
CDR3nt: TGCAGCGTAGCACCCCTAGCTACCGACCTAGGCGAGCAGTACTTC

d_gene: TRBD1
j_gene: TRBJ2-7
v_gene: TRBV20-1
abundance: NA
CDR3aa: CSARHFWDSVNEQYF
CDR3nt: TGCAGTGCTAGGCACTTCTGGGACAGCGTCAATGAGCAGTACTTC

d_gene: NA
j_gene: TRBJ2-3
v_gene: TRBV7-2
abundance: NA
CDR3aa: CASNVGGRDTQYF
CDR3nt: TGTGCCAGCAATGTGGGCGGGCGAGATACGCAGTATTTT

d_gene: NA
j_gene: TRBJ1-2
v_gene: TRBV7-2
abundance: NA
CDR3aa: CASSLAGRVGGYTF
CDR3nt: TGTGCCAGCAGCTTAGCGGGCAGGGTCGGCGGCTACACCTTC

d_gene: TRBD1
j_gene: TRBJ2-7
v_gene: TRBV12-3/TRBV12-4
abundance: few
CDR3aa: CASSSTGYHYEQYF
CDR3nt: TGTGCCAGCAGTTCGACAGGGTACCACTACGAGCAGTACTTC

d_gene: TRBD1
j_gene: TRBJ1-6
v_gene: TRBV10-3
abundance: NA
CDR3aa: CAIRSTGDNSPLHF
CDR3nt: TGTGCCATCAGGTCAACAGGGGATAATTCACCCCTCCACTTT

d_gene: NA
j_gene: TRBJ2-1
v_gene: TRBV10-1
abundance: NA
CDR3aa: CASLLPYNEQFF
CDR3nt: TGCGCCAGCCTCCTTCCCTACAATGAGCAGTTCTTC

d_gene: TRBD2
j_gene: TRBJ2-3
v_gene: TRBV28
abundance: NA
CDR3aa: CASGLDDTDTRYF
CDR3nt: TGTGCCAGCGGACTAGACGACACAGATACGCGGTATTTT

d_gene: NA
j_gene: TRBJ1-1
v_gene: TRBV7-2
abundance: few
CDR3aa: CASSPRLVGTEAFF
CDR3nt: TGTGCCAGCAGCCCAAGGCTAGTGGGCACTGAAGCTTTCTTT

d_gene: NA
j_gene: TRBJ1-2
v_gene: TRBV6-2/TRBV6-3
abundance: NA
CDR3aa: CASRADANYGYTF
CDR3nt: TGTGCCAGCAGGGCGGACGCTAACTATGGCTACACCTTC

d_gene: NA
j_gene: TRBJ2-1
v_gene: TRBV5-1
abundance: few
CDR3aa: CASSLEAGIPFF
CDR3nt: TGCGCCAGCAGCTTGGAGGCAGGTATTCCGTTCTTC

d_gene: NA
j_gene: TRBJ2-4
v_gene: TRBV20-1
abundance: NA
CDR3aa: CSAHRTQGSIAKNIQYF
CDR3nt: TGCAGTGCACACCGCACACAGGGATCTATAGCCAAAAACATTCAGTACTTC

d_gene: TRBD1
j_gene: TRBJ2-1
v_gene: TRBV20-1
abundance: NA
CDR3aa: CSASNPTGSNEQFF
CDR3nt: TGCAGTGCTAGTAACCCGACAGGGAGCAATGAGCAGTTCTTC

d_gene: NA
j_gene: TRBJ2-1
v_gene: TRBV4-1
abundance: NA
CDR3aa: CASSQEGWDTYNEQFF
CDR3nt: TGCGCCAGCAGCCAAGAAGGGTGGGACACCTACAATGAGCAGTTCTTC

d_gene: TRBD2
j_gene: TRBJ2-1
v_gene: TRBV29-1
abundance: NA
CDR3aa: CSVEDRRTSGRTQFF
CDR3nt: TGCAGCGTTGAAGATAGGAGGACTAGCGGGAGGACCCAGTTCTTC

d_gene: NA
j_gene: TRBJ1-2
v_gene: TRBV20-1
abundance: NA
CDR3aa: CSARGRIYGYTF
CDR3nt: TGCAGTGCTAGGGGACGGATCTATGGCTACACCTTC

d_gene: NA
j_gene: TRBJ2-3
v_gene: TRBV7-2
abundance: NA
CDR3aa: CASSQGGGTTQYF
CDR3nt: TGTGCCAGCAGCCAGGGGGGAGGGACTACGCAGTATTTT

d_gene: TRBD2
j_gene: TRBJ2-1
v_gene: TRBV20-1
abundance: few
CDR3aa: CSAHQPGLEWLTEQFF
CDR3nt: TGCAGTGCCCACCAACCGGGACTAGAGTGGCTTACTGAGCAGTTCTTC

d_gene: NA
j_gene: TRBJ1-1
v_gene: TRBV6-4
abundance: NA
CDR3aa: CASSDRDKNTEAFF
CDR3nt: TGTGCCAGCAGTGACAGGGACAAGAACACTGAAGCTTTCTTT

d_gene: TRBD1
j_gene: TRBJ1-6
v_gene: TRBV7-3
abundance: NA
CDR3aa: CASSPTGGESPLHF
CDR3nt: TGTGCCAGCAGCCCGACAGGGGGAGAATCACCCCTCCACTTT

d_gene: NA
j_gene: TRBJ2-3
v_gene: TRBV7-2
abundance: NA
CDR3aa: CASSFRDGAGDTQYF
CDR3nt: TGTGCCAGCAGCTTTCGTGACGGGGCCGGAGATACGCAGTATTTT

d_gene: TRBD2
j_gene: TRBJ2-7
v_gene: TRBV27
abundance: NA
CDR3aa: CASSRTGLAESYEQYF
CDR3nt: TGTGCCAGCAGTCGCACGGGGCTAGCGGAGTCCTACGAGCAGTACTTC

d_gene: TRBD1
j_gene: TRBJ1-3
v_gene: TRBV25-1
abundance: NA
CDR3aa: CASSDRGAGNTIYF
CDR3nt: TGTGCCAGCAGCGACAGGGGGGCTGGAAACACCATATATTTT

d_gene: NA
j_gene: TRBJ2-7
v_gene: TRBV29-1
abundance: NA
CDR3aa: CSTLRGYEQYF
CDR3nt: TGCAGCACCCTCCGGGGGTACGAGCAGTACTTC

d_gene: NA
j_gene: TRBJ2-7
v_gene: TRBV4-3
abundance: NA
CDR3aa: CASSHPVWDKDYEQYF
CDR3nt: TGCGCCAGCAGCCACCCGGTCTGGGACAAGGACTACGAGCAGTACTTC

d_gene: TRBD2
j_gene: TRBJ2-3
v_gene: TRBV20-1
abundance: few
CDR3aa: CSAEAAAGAPDTQYF
CDR3nt: TGCAGTGCCGAGGCGGCCGCGGGAGCTCCAGATACGCAGTATTTT

d_gene: TRBD1
j_gene: TRBJ2-5
v_gene: TRBV7-8
abundance: NA
CDR3aa: CASTRTGSEETQYF
CDR3nt: TGTGCCAGCACGAGGACAGGGTCCGAAGAGACCCAGTACTTC

d_gene: NA
j_gene: TRBJ2-5
v_gene: TRBV12-3/TRBV12-4
abundance: NA
CDR3aa: CASSVPGSRTQYF
CDR3nt: TGTGCCAGCAGTGTACCAGGGTCCAGGACCCAGTACTTC

d_gene: NA
j_gene: TRBJ1-5
v_gene: TRBV9
abundance: NA
CDR3aa: CASSVDADQPQHF
CDR3nt: TGTGCCAGCAGCGTGGATGCGGATCAGCCCCAGCATTTT

d_gene: NA
j_gene: TRBJ1-2
v_gene: TRBV28
abundance: NA
CDR3aa: CASRPPGVANYGYTF
CDR3nt: TGTGCCAGCAGACCGCCAGGGGTTGCTAACTATGGCTACACCTTC

d_gene: TRBD1
j_gene: TRBJ2-5
v_gene: TRBV11-3
abundance: NA
CDR3aa: CASSSPTGEMGETQYF
CDR3nt: TGTGCCAGCAGCTCACCTACAGGGGAGATGGGAGAGACCCAGTACTTC

d_gene: NA
j_gene: TRBJ2-7
v_gene: TRBV6-1
abundance: once
CDR3aa: CASSPNSGHAANYEQYF
CDR3nt: TGTGCCAGCAGTCCGAATAGTGGGCATGCGGCTAACTACGAGCAGTACTTC

d_gene: TRBD2
j_gene: TRBJ2-5
v_gene: TRBV6-5
abundance: NA
CDR3aa: CASSYGTSGRAVETQYF
CDR3nt: TGTGCCAGCAGTTACGGGACTAGCGGGAGGGCCGTGGAGACCCAGTACTTC

d_gene: NA
j_gene: TRBJ2-7
v_gene: TRBV3-1
abundance: many
CDR3aa: CASSQGRGSYEQYF
CDR3nt: TGTGCCAGCAGCCAAGGCCGGGGCTCCTACGAGCAGTACTTC

d_gene: NA
j_gene: TRBJ2-7
v_gene: TRBV15
abundance: NA
CDR3aa: CATSRGTYEQYF
CDR3nt: TGTGCCACCAGCAGAGGTACTTACGAGCAGTACTTC

d_gene: NA
j_gene: TRBJ1-1
v_gene: TRBV5-1
abundance: NA
CDR3aa: CASSITLGTEAFF
CDR3nt: TGCGCCAGCAGCATAACACTAGGCACTGAAGCTTTCTTT

d_gene: NA
j_gene: TRBJ1-2
v_gene: TRBV27
abundance: NA
CDR3aa: CASSWGLYGYTF
CDR3nt: TGTGCCAGCAGCTGGGGACTCTATGGCTACACCTTC

d_gene: NA
j_gene: TRBJ1-5
v_gene: TRBV7-2
abundance: NA
CDR3aa: CASSFYGRTRSNQPQHF
CDR3nt: TGTGCCAGCAGCTTTTACGGCCGGACCCGTAGCAATCAGCCCCAGCATTTT

d_gene: NA
j_gene: TRBJ1-1
v_gene: TRBV24-1
abundance: NA
CDR3aa: CATSDTNHNTEAFF
CDR3nt: TGTGCCACCAGCGACACAAACCATAACACTGAAGCTTTCTTT

d_gene: NA
j_gene: TRBJ2-5
v_gene: TRBV30
abundance: NA
CDR3aa: CAWSSYQGGEQYF
CDR3nt: TGTGCCTGGAGTTCTTACCAGGGTGGGGAGCAGTACTTC